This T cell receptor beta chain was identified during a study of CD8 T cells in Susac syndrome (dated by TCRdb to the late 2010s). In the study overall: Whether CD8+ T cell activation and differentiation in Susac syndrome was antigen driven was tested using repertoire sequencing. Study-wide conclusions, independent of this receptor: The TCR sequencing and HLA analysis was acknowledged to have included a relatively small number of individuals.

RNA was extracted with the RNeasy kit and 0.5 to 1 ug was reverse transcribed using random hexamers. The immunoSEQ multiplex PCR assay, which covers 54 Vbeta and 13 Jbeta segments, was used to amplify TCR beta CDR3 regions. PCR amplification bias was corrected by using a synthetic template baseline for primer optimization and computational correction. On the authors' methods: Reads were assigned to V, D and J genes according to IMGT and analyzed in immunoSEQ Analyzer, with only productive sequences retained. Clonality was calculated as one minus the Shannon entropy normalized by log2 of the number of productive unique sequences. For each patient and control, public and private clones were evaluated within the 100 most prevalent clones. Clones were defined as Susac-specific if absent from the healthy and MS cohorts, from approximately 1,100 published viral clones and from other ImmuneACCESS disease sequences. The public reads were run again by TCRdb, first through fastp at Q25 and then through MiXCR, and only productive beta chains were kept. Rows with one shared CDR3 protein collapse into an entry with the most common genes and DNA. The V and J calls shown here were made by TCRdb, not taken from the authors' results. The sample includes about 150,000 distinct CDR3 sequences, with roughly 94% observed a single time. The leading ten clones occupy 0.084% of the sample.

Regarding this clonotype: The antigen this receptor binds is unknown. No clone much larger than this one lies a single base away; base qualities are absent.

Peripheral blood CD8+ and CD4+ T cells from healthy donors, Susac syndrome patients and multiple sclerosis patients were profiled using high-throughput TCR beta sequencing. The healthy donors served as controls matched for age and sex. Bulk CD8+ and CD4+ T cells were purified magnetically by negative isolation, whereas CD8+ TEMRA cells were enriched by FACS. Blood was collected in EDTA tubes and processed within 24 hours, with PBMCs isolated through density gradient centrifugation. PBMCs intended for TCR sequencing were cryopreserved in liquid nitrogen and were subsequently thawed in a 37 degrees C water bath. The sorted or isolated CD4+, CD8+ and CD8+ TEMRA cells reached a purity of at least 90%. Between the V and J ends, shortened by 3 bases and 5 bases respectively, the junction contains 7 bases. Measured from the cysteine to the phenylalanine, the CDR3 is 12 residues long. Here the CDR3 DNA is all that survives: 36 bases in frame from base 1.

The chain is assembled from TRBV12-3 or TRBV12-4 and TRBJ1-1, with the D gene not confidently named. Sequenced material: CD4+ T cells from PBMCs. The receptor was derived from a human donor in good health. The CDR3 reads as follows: CASSFLGTEAFF. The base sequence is TGTGCCAGCAGTTTTTTGGGAACTGAAGCTTTCTTT.